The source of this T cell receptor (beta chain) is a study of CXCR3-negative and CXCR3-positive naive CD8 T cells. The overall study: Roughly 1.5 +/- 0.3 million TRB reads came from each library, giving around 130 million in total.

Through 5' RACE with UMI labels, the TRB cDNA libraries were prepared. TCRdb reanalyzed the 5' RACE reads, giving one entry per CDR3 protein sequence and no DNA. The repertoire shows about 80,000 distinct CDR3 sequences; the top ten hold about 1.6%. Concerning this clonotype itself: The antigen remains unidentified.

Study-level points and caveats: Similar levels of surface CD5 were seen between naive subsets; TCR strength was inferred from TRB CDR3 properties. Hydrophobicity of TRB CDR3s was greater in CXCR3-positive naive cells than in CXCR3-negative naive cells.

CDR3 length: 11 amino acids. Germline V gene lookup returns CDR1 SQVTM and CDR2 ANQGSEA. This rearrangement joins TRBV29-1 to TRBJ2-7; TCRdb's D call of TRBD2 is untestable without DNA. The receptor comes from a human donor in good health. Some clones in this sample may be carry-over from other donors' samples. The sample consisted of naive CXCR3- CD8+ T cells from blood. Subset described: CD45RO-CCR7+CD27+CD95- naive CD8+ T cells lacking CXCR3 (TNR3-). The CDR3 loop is CSVGPGGEQYF.